This TCR beta chain was obtained from a study of cytomegalovirus exposure and HLA in healthy donors. For this clone: Its antigen is unidentified.

A 120-subject validation cohort, separate from the approximately 610-subject first cohort, supplied the donors. The V and J ends lost 6 bases and 6 bases, in that order; junction bases with no gene match: 4. The length of the CDR3 is 13 residues. The germline CDR1 and CDR2 sequences are MNHEY and SMNVEV (reference sequence). Profiled with immunoSEQ multiplex PCR; TCRdb holds only in-frame clones, not every one. Of more than 45,000 clones in the sample, roughly 94% were seen once. Notes on the study in general: Cytomegalovirus-associated status was assigned to some 180 TCR beta chains. Rare TCR sequences predominated, though certain public TCRs were found in many donors. Specificity of a few CMV-associated chains for CMV antigens was verified in vitro.

The sequenced sample consisted of PBMCs. The V gene is TRBV27, the J gene TRBJ2-7, with 11 bases that match TRBD2. This clonotype was obtained from a man between 18 and 29 years old in good health and CMV-seronegative. CDR3 in amino acids: CASRLAGASEQYF. In DNA form, the CDR3 reads TGTGCCAGCAGACTAGCGGGAGCTTCCGAGCAGTACTTC.